The entry that follows covers one T cell receptor (beta chain) sequence. This entry comes from a study of blood T cell repertoires in COVID-19. Study summary: The origin of the acute and convalescent COVID-19 samples was the United States, Italy and Spain. Sources were T cells, B-cell-depleted T cells, or PBMCs; the material itself was cDNA or gDNA.

CDR3 size: 13 residues. Trimming cost V 7 bases and J 6 bases; bases outside gene matches: 3. The germline gives CDR1 MNHNY, CDR2 SVGAGI (reference sequence). Per the original methods: Scientists estimated how many nucleated cells there were by amplifying reference gene primers. Sequencing was performed with immunoSEQ multiplex PCR; in TCRdb, only in-frame clones are kept and a portion is missing. The DNA gave D and trimming, while V, J and clone size come from that table. The sample yields some 150,000 clones, approximately 80% seen once. This receptor was identified in a woman over 75 with active or convalescent COVID-19. The sequencing sample was made of peripheral blood. The chain recombines TRBV6-6 with TRBJ2-1; 10 nucleotides agree with TRBD2. CDR3 sequence: CASTLAGANEQFF. The CDR3, as DNA: TGTGCCAGCACGCTAGCGGGGGCCAATGAGCAGTTCTTC.